A selection of T cell receptor beta chains follows, all from one sample in a study of blood T cell repertoires in COVID-19. The assay was immunoSEQ multiplex PCR, and TCRdb's table has in-frame clones only and misses some. The table lists under 150,000 clones, over 65% of them singletons. The specimen was peripheral blood. These receptors all stem from a woman at least 80 years old with active or convalescent COVID-19. The CDR3 runs from the conserved cysteine through the conserved F or W. The D gene is left open where the match is weak. Clone size is shown for a subset of rows, as once, few, many or a class of expanded clone.

D: TRBD1
size: NA
J: TRBJ1-3
V: TRBV20-1
CDR3: CSASSGTGGNTIYF
DNA: TGCAGTGCTAGTTCCGGGACAGGGGGAAACACCATATATTTT

D: NA
size: NA
J: TRBJ2-7
V: TRBV27
CDR3: CASSHETGYEQYF
DNA: TGTGCCAGCAGTCACGAAACAGGCTACGAGCAGTACTTC

D: TRBD1
size: once
J: TRBJ1-2
V: TRBV2
CDR3: CASKVRGSYGYTF
DNA: TGTGCCAGCAAGGTCAGGGGGTCCTATGGCTACACCTTC

D: NA
size: NA
J: TRBJ2-2
V: TRBV4-3
CDR3: CASSQAFPNTGELFF
DNA: TGCGCCAGCAGCCAAGCTTTCCCGAACACCGGGGAGCTGTTTTTT

D: TRBD1
size: NA
J: TRBJ1-3
V: TRBV29-1
CDR3: CSVDRGLGGNTIYF
DNA: TGCAGCGTTGACAGGGGGTTGGGTGGAAACACCATATATTTT

D: NA
size: NA
J: TRBJ1-2
V: TRBV30
CDR3: CALEPDYGYTF
DNA: TGTGCGTTGGAGCCTGATTATGGCTACACCTTC

D: TRBD1
size: NA
J: TRBJ1-2
V: TRBV5-1
CDR3: CASSFSGGNYGYTF
DNA: TGCGCCAGCAGCTTCTCAGGGGGTAACTATGGCTACACCTTC

D: TRBD1
size: NA
J: TRBJ1-4
V: TRBV23-1
CDR3: CASNPWQGAPSNEKLFF
DNA: TGCGCCAGCAACCCTTGGCAGGGGGCACCATCTAATGAAAAACTGTTTTTT

D: NA
size: NA
J: TRBJ1-2
V: TRBV19
CDR3: CASAVNYGYTF
DNA: TGTGCCAGTGCGGTAAACTATGGCTACACCTTC

D: TRBD1
size: NA
J: TRBJ1-1
V: TRBV30
CDR3: CAWRRQGWNTEAFF
DNA: TGTGCCTGGAGAAGACAGGGGTGGAACACTGAAGCTTTCTTT

D: NA
size: NA
J: TRBJ1-2
V: TRBV6-5
CDR3: CASMRPQRSSYGYTF
DNA: TGTGCCAGCATGAGGCCCCAACGGAGTAGCTATGGCTACACCTTC

D: TRBD1
size: NA
J: TRBJ1-2
V: TRBV7-2
CDR3: CASSGGTVDRVYGYTF
DNA: TGTGCCAGCAGCGGGGGGACAGTCGACAGGGTCTATGGCTACACCTTC

D: TRBD1
size: NA
J: TRBJ1-2
V: TRBV5-1
CDR3: CASSRGQGARGYTF
DNA: TGCGCCAGCAGCCGGGGACAGGGGGCTAGGGGCTACACCTTC

D: TRBD2
size: few
J: TRBJ2-1
V: TRBV28
CDR3: CASSLTSGGAGYEQFF
DNA: TGTGCCAGCAGTTTAACTAGCGGGGGGGCCGGTTATGAGCAGTTCTTC

D: TRBD1
size: NA
J: TRBJ1-4
V: TRBV10-1
CDR3: CASSLGTGDEKLFF
DNA: TGCGCCAGCAGTCTCGGGACAGGGGATGAAAAACTGTTTTTT

D: NA
size: NA
J: TRBJ2-2
V: TRBV5-1
CDR3: CASSSTQGSWELFF
DNA: TGCGCCAGCAGCTCAACACAGGGATCCTGGGAGCTGTTTTTT

D: NA
size: NA
J: TRBJ1-6
V: TRBV6-5
CDR3: CASSLLGGNSPLHF
DNA: TGTGCCAGCAGCCTTTTAGGGGGTAATTCACCCCTCCACTTT

D: NA
size: NA
J: TRBJ1-1
V: TRBV30
CDR3: CALTRGQMNTEAFF
DNA: TGTGCCCTAACTAGGGGACAAATGAACACTGAAGCTTTCTTT

D: NA
size: NA
J: TRBJ1-5
V: TRBV6-5
CDR3: CASNDPWSNQPQHF
DNA: TGTGCCTCTAACGATCCATGGAGCAATCAGCCCCAGCATTTT

D: NA
size: NA
J: TRBJ2-7
V: TRBV28
CDR3: CASLDREGRYEQYF
DNA: TGTGCCAGCCTGGACAGGGAGGGTCGGTACGAGCAGTACTTC

D: NA
size: few
J: TRBJ2-4
V: TRBV19
CDR3: CASSFTLNIQYF
DNA: TGTGCCAGTAGTTTCACTTTAAACATTCAGTACTTC

D: NA
size: NA
J: TRBJ2-5
V: TRBV6-5
CDR3: CASSWDKLQETQYF
DNA: TGTGCCAGCAGCTGGGACAAACTCCAAGAGACCCAGTACTTC

D: NA
size: few
J: TRBJ1-4
V: TRBV21-1
CDR3: CASCRTGWFKTTVF
DNA: TGTGCCAGCTGTAGGACAGGGTGGTTTAAAACTACGGTTTTT

D: NA
size: NA
J: TRBJ2-7
V: TRBV6-5
CDR3: CASSSPGLGPYEQYF
DNA: TGTGCCAGCAGTTCCCCCGGCCTGGGGCCCTACGAGCAGTACTTC

D: TRBD1
size: NA
J: TRBJ2-3
V: TRBV6-2/TRBV6-3
CDR3: CASSRTGSRQDTQYF
DNA: TGTGCCAGCAGTCGGACAGGGTCGAGACAAGATACGCAGTATTTT

D: TRBD2
size: NA
J: TRBJ2-5
V: TRBV19
CDR3: CASRASGGKETQYF
DNA: TGTGCCAGCAGGGCTAGCGGGGGGAAGGAGACCCAGTACTTC

D: TRBD1
size: NA
J: TRBJ1-1
V: TRBV29-1
CDR3: CSATGTGRKTEAFF
DNA: TGCAGCGCCACCGGGACAGGGAGAAAAACTGAAGCTTTCTTT

D: NA
size: NA
J: TRBJ2-1
V: TRBV5-1
CDR3: CASSIGTHPAGGQFF
DNA: TGCGCCAGCAGCATCGGGACTCACCCGGCGGGCGGGCAGTTCTTC

D: TRBD1
size: NA
J: TRBJ1-5
V: TRBV5-6
CDR3: CASSTRQGLSNQPQHF
DNA: TGTGCCAGCAGCACCCGACAGGGCCTTAGCAATCAGCCCCAGCATTTT

D: TRBD1
size: few
J: TRBJ1-1
V: TRBV19
CDR3: CASSILRQGGHTEAFF
DNA: TGTGCCAGTAGTATCCTTCGACAGGGGGGGCACACTGAAGCTTTCTTT

D: TRBD1
size: NA
J: TRBJ1-1
V: TRBV2
CDR3: CASRREGALTEAFF
DNA: TGTGCCAGCAGGCGGGAGGGGGCGCTTACTGAAGCTTTCTTT

D: TRBD2
size: NA
J: TRBJ2-7
V: TRBV7-9
CDR3: CASSFPGGGSYEQYF
DNA: TGTGCCAGCAGCTTTCCGGGGGGAGGATCCTACGAGCAGTACTTC

D: NA
size: NA
J: TRBJ2-7
V: TRBV5-1
CDR3: CASNGDYYEQYF
DNA: TGCGCCAGCAACGGAGACTACTACGAGCAGTACTTC

D: TRBD1
size: NA
J: TRBJ2-2
V: TRBV7-8
CDR3: CASSPRGSGQGFTGELFF
DNA: TGTGCCAGCAGCCCCCGGGGCTCGGGACAGGGTTTCACCGGGGAGCTGTTTTTT

D: TRBD1
size: NA
J: TRBJ2-3
V: TRBV25-1
CDR3: CASRRQGRITDTQYF
DNA: TGTGCCAGCAGGCGACAGGGGAGGATTACGGATACGCAGTATTTT

D: NA
size: NA
J: TRBJ2-7
V: TRBV12-3/TRBV12-4
CDR3: CASSPDSSYEQYF
DNA: TGTGCCAGCAGTCCGGACAGCTCCTACGAGCAGTACTTC

D: TRBD1
size: once
J: TRBJ1-2
V: TRBV6-1
CDR3: CASSSPDRGNYGYTF
DNA: TGTGCCAGCAGTAGCCCGGACAGGGGGAACTATGGCTACACCTTC

D: NA
size: few
J: TRBJ2-2
V: TRBV6-1
CDR3: CASSEGGIGFMVTGELFF
DNA: TGTGCCAGCAGTGAAGGAGGTATAGGCTTTATGGTCACCGGGGAGCTGTTTTTT

D: NA
size: NA
J: TRBJ1-6
V: TRBV5-6
CDR3: CASSMGPVLDNSPLHF
DNA: TGTGCCAGCAGCATGGGACCGGTACTAGATAATTCACCCCTCCACTTT

D: TRBD1
size: NA
J: TRBJ1-2
V: TRBV24-1
CDR3: CATSPGGYGYTF
DNA: TGTGCCACCAGTCCAGGGGGCTATGGCTACACCTTC

D: NA
size: NA
J: TRBJ2-7
V: TRBV7-8
CDR3: CASSSGRGGHYLYEQYF
DNA: TGTGCCAGCAGCTCCGGAAGGGGGGGTCATTATCTTTACGAGCAGTACTTC

D: NA
size: NA
J: TRBJ2-7
V: TRBV5-4
CDR3: CASSPRGDTYEQYF
DNA: TGTGCCAGCAGCCCACGCGGGGATACCTACGAGCAGTACTTC

D: NA
size: NA
J: TRBJ2-2
V: TRBV7-3
CDR3: CASSLTGDTGELFF
DNA: TGTGCCAGCAGCTTAACGGGAGACACCGGGGAGCTGTTTTTT

D: TRBD1
size: NA
J: TRBJ2-2
V: TRBV24-1
CDR3: CATSDPGQGNTGELFF
DNA: TGTGCCACCAGTGACCCGGGACAGGGGAACACCGGGGAGCTGTTTTTT

D: TRBD1
size: NA
J: TRBJ1-2
V: TRBV3-1/TRBV3-2
CDR3: CASSQDRQGVGSHGYTF
DNA: TGTGCCAGCAGCCAAGATAGGCAGGGGGTGGGCAGTCATGGCTACACCTTC

D: TRBD1
size: NA
J: TRBJ1-4
V: TRBV30
CDR3: CAWSWRQGAEKLFF
DNA: TGTGCCTGGAGTTGGAGACAGGGGGCTGAAAAACTGTTTTTT

D: TRBD1
size: NA
J: TRBJ2-7
V: TRBV25-1
CDR3: CASSEPGQAYEQYF
DNA: TGTGCCAGCAGTGAACCGGGACAGGCCTACGAGCAGTACTTC

D: NA
size: NA
J: TRBJ1-1
V: TRBV29-1
CDR3: CSVATGEAFF
DNA: TGCAGCGTTGCCACAGGTGAAGCTTTCTTT

D: TRBD2
size: NA
J: TRBJ2-7
V: TRBV2
CDR3: CASSYGTSGSSYEQYF
DNA: TGTGCCAGCAGCTACGGGACTAGCGGGTCCTCCTACGAGCAGTACTTC

D: NA
size: NA
J: TRBJ2-6
V: TRBV5-1
CDR3: CASSLKGLQASGANVLTF
DNA: TGCGCCAGCAGCTTGAAAGGACTCCAAGCCTCTGGGGCCAACGTCCTGACTTTC

D: NA
size: few
J: TRBJ1-6
V: TRBV4-1
CDR3: CASRQGAYNSPLHF
DNA: TGCGCCAGCAGACAGGGAGCCTATAATTCACCCCTCCACTTT

D: TRBD2
size: NA
J: TRBJ2-2
V: TRBV5-1
CDR3: CASSERGGPNTGELFF
DNA: TGCGCCAGCAGTGAGCGGGGGGGACCGAACACCGGGGAGCTGTTTTTT